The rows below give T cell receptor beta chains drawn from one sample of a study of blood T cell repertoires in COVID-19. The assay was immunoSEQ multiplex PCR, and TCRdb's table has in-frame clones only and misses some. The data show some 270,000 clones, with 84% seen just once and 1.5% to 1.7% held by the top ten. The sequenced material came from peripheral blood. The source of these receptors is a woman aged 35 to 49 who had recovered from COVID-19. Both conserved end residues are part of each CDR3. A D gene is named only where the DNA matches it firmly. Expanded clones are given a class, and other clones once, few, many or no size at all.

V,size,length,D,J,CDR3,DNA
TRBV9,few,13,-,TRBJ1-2,CASSVATGSGYTF,TGTGCCAGCAGCGTAGCTACAGGGAGCGGCTACACCTTC
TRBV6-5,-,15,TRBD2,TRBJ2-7,CASSYSTSGEYEQYF,TGTGCCAGCAGTTACTCGACTAGCGGGGAGTACGAGCAGTACTTC
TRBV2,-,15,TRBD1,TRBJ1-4,CASSEALGQGEKLFF,TGTGCCAGCAGTGAAGCATTGGGACAGGGTGAAAAACTGTTTTTT
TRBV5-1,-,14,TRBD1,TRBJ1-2,CASSGWTGEHGYTF,TGCGCCAGCAGCGGCTGGACAGGCGAACATGGCTACACCTTC
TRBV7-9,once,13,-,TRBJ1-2,CASSFEGGYGYTF,TGTGCCAGCAGCTTTGAGGGCGGCTATGGCTACACCTTC
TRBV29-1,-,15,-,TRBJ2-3,CSVAGGTTPTDTQYF,TGCAGCGTGGCAGGGGGGACAACCCCCACAGATACGCAGTATTTT
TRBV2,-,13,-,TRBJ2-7,CASIRDFSYEQYF,TGTGCCAGCATCCGGGACTTCTCCTACGAGCAGTACTTC
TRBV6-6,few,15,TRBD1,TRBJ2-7,CASDKRGQGSYEQYF,TGTGCCAGCGATAAAAGGGGACAGGGCAGCTACGAGCAGTACTTC
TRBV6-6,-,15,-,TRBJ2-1,CASSQRGATGHEQFF,TGTGCCAGCAGTCAACGGGGGGCTACAGGGCATGAGCAGTTCTTC
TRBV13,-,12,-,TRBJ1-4,CASSLGGPKLFF,TGTGCCAGCAGCCTGGGGGGACCTAAACTGTTTTTT